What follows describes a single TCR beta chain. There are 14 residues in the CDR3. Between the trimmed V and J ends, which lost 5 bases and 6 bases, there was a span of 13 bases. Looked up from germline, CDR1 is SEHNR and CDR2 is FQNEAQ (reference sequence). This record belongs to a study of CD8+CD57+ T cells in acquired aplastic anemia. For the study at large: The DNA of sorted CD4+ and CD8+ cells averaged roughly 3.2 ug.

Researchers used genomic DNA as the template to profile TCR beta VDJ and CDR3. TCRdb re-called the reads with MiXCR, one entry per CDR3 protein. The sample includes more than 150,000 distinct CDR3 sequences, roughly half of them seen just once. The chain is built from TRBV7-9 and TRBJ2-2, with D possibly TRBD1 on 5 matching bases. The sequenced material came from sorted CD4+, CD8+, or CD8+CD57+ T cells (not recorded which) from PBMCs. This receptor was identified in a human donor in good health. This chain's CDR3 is CASSQLQVPGELFF. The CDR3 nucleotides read TGTGCCAGCAGCCAATTACAGGTGCCCGGGGAGCTGTTTTTT.